Following are 18 T cell receptor beta chains from one sample sequenced in a study of CD8+ T cells in alopecia areata. In each case, RNA was isolated and then reverse transcribed into cDNA as the sequencing template. TCRdb's copy holds only in-frame clones and misses some; the assay was immunoSEQ multiplex PCR. The sample has 70,000 to 95,000 clones, roughly half seen once. Sequencing used NKG2D-high CD8+ T cells sorted from blood. Receptor source: a human donor with alopecia areata.

This clone was seen just once. This chain connects TRBV4-1 to TRBJ1-2; D might be TRBD1 (5 bases). V lost 0 bases, J lost 6 bases, and 8 bases lay in between. There are 13 residues in the CDR3. Germline loops: CDR1 MGHRA, CDR2 YSYEKL. The DNA for the CDR3 is TGCGCCAGCAGCCAAGACCCAGGGCATGGCTACACCTTC. It specifies CASSQDPGHGYTF.

This clone has a single count. The chain uses TRBV7-8 and TRBJ2-7; 9 nucleotides agree with TRBD1. CDR1 and CDR2 (germline): SGHVS, FQNEAQ. The V gene end was trimmed by 2 bases and the J gene end by 3 bases; junction bases not matched to a gene: 11. The CDR3 sequence is 17 residues long. The CDR3 DNA follows: TGTGCCAGCAGCTTATGGGTGAGACAGGGGGAACTCTACGAGCAGTACTTC. Encoded protein: CASSLWVRQGELYEQYF.

The J gene is TRBJ2-1, the V gene TRBV9; no clear D gene. Germline CDR1 SGDLS, CDR2 YYNGEE. V gave up 3 bases and J gave up 10 bases, with 8 bases separating them. This CDR3 contains 11 residues. Written as DNA, the CDR3 is TGTGCCAGCAGCGACAACACAGAGCAGTTCTTC. It yields the protein CASSDNTEQFF.

This chain links TRBV14 with TRBJ2-3, with 11 positions matching TRBD2. The CDR3 has 15 amino acids. Trimming took 4 bases from V and 1 from J; bases not matched to a gene: 1. CDR1 SGHDN and CDR2 FVKESK come from the germline V gene. CDR3 sequence: CASSPSGRRTDTQYF. In nucleotides, the CDR3 is TGTGCCAGCAGCCCTAGCGGGAGGCGCACAGATACGCAGTATTTT.

The V and J genes are TRBV30 and TRBJ2-1, with D unresolved. CDR3 length: 12 residues. The germline V gene encodes CDR1 GTSNPN and CDR2 SVGIG (reference sequence). Trimming left V 0 bases short and J 5 bases short, with 5 bases between. CDR3 amino acids: CAWSVTHNEQFF. The CDR3 DNA reads TGTGCCTGGAGTGTAACCCACAATGAGCAGTTCTTC.

With respect to this clone: The junction departs from germline at one end; a sequencing error may be responsible. The chain carries TRBV7-9 and TRBJ2-3, with D perhaps TRBD2 (5 bases). The CDR3 length is 13 residues. Germline CDR1 SEHNR, CDR2 FQNEAQ (reference sequence). Here the CDR3 DNA reads TGTGCTAGCAGCTTAGCGCGGAGTGATACGCAGTATTTT. This encodes CASSLARSDTQYF. The full variable domain, with the rest looked up from reference TRBV7-9 and TRBJ2-3, is DTGVSQNPRHKITKRGQNVTFRCDPISEHNRLYWYRQTLGQGPEFLTYFQNEAQLEKSRLLSDRFSAERPKGSFSTLEIQRTEQGDSAMYLCASSLARSDTQYFGPGTRLTVL.

The rearrangement links TRBV4-2 to TRBJ2-7; 10 bases fit TRBD1. The CDR3 length is 13 residues. V dropped 6 bases and J dropped 6; count of bases not matched to a gene: 5. The V gene's germline CDR1 is LGHNA and CDR2 YNFKEQ. In nucleotides, the CDR3 is TGTGCCAGCAGGGACAGGGGGTCCATCGAGCAGTACTTC. Its translation is CASRDRGSIEQYF.

This clone has a single count. The chain has TRBV5-1 and TRBJ1-5, with a possible D match to TRBD1 (6 bases). The length of the CDR3 is 14 residues. Deletions cut 4 bases from V and 1 base from J, with 9 bases between. In germline, CDR1 is SGHRS, CDR2 YFSETQ. CDR3 protein: CASSPGGSNQPQHF. The CDR3 DNA sequence: TGCGCCAGCAGCCCCGGGGGCAGCAATCAGCCCCAGCATTTT. Filled out from reference TRBV5-1 and TRBJ1-5, the complete variable domain reads KAGVTQTPRYLIKTRGQQVTLSCSPISGHRSVSWYQQTPGQGLQFLFEYFSETQRNKGNFPGRFSGRQFSNSRSEMNVSTLELGDSALYLCASSPGGSNQPQHFGDGTRLSIL.

This clone was counted between two and nine times. The chain joins TRBV29-1 to TRBJ2-3; D is uncertain. Trimming stripped 0 bases from V and 0 bases from J, with 13 bases between. The V gene's germline CDR1 is SQVTM and CDR2 ANQGSEA. The CDR3 totals 16 residues. CDR3 protein: CSVEDSTPTSTDTQYF. The CDR3 coding sequence is TGCAGCGTTGAAGATTCGACTCCTACTAGCACAGATACGCAGTATTTT.

V is TRBV2 and J is TRBJ2-1, with D possibly being TRBD2 (6 bases). The germline CDR1 and CDR2 sequences are SNHLY and FYNNEI. The V end was cut by 4 bases, the J end by 4 bases, with 14 bases between. The CDR3 spans 15 residues. This chain's CDR3 is CASSVGGNPYNEQFF. The DNA for the CDR3 is TGTGCCAGCAGTGTAGGAGGGAACCCTTACAATGAGCAGTTCTTC.

This clone occurred a few times. The chain joins TRBV28 to TRBJ2-2; possible D gene TRBD2, 6 bases. V was trimmed by 5 bases and J by 7 bases, leaving 20 bases between them. Germline V lookup: CDR1 MDHEN, CDR2 SYDVKM. CDR3 length equals 16 residues. DNA for the CDR3: TGTGCCAGCAGTCCTACTAGCATCTCGTATAGCGGGGAGCTGTTTTTT. Translated: CASSPTSISYSGELFF.

The chain links TRBV29-1 to TRBJ2-1; 9 bases are a match to TRBD2. The germline V gene has CDR1 SQVTM and CDR2 ANQGSEA. With 4 bases clipped from V and 10 bases from J, the junction kept 14 bases outside the gene matches. The CDR3 has 15 residues. The CDR3 region has the DNA TGCAGCGTTGGGAGTGCGACTAGCGGATTACAGGAGCAGTTCTTC. Translating it yields CSVGSATSGLQEQFF.

This chain joins TRBV28 and TRBJ2-1; 8 bases are shared with TRBD2. The CDR3 extends over 18 amino acids. V shed 5 bases, J shed 2 bases, and the junction held 14 bases outside the gene matches. Germline V gene data show CDR1 as MDHEN and CDR2 as SYDVKM. CDR3 in amino acids: CASSPFRAGETPYNEQFF. The CDR3 DNA sequence: TGTGCCAGCAGTCCTTTTCGAGCGGGAGAGACACCCTACAATGAGCAGTTCTTC. Drawing the rest from reference TRBV28 and TRBJ2-1, the complete variable domain is DVKVTQSSRYLVKRTGEKVFLECVQDMDHENMFWYRQDPGLGLRLIYFSYDVKMKEKGDIPEGYSVSREKKERFSLILESASTNQTSMYLCASSPFRAGETPYNEQFFGPGTRLTVL.

J is TRBJ2-1 and V is TRBV28; D not certain. The germline gives CDR1 MDHEN, CDR2 SYDVKM. The V end was cut by 6 bases, the J end by 6 bases, with 18 bases between. The CDR3 length is 15 residues. The CDR3 nucleotides are TGTGCCAGCAGCCTGCCCAACGAGTCTGGCAATGAGCAGTTCTTC. As protein: CASSLPNESGNEQFF.

The chain couples TRBV5-1 to TRBJ1-1; TRBD1 might be the D (5 bases). V was cut by 4 bases and J by 0 bases, with 10 bases left in between. Per the germline V gene, CDR1 is SGHRS and CDR2 is YFSETQ. The CDR3 is 14 amino acids. The CDR3 nucleotides read TGCGCCAGCAGCCTCACGGGGCTGAACACTGAAGCTTTCTTT. It encodes CASSLTGLNTEAFF.

The table lists this clone with a few counts. The chain employs TRBV29-1 and TRBJ2-7; D not certain. This CDR3 region has 10 residues. Germline V gene sequence: CDR1 SQVTM, CDR2 ANQGSEA. The V gene lost 4 bases and the J gene lost 6 bases, with 7 bases spanning the gap. DNA for the CDR3: TGCAGCGTTGTAATCTCCGAGCAGTACTTC. It is translated as CSVVISEQYF.

This chain links TRBV29-1 with TRBJ2-3; D unresolved. Germline V CDR1 and CDR2: SQVTM, ANQGSEA. Trimming shortened V by 6 bases and J by 4 bases, and 5 bases separated the two germline ends. CDR3 length: 10 residues. This chain's CDR3 is CSVFPDTQYF. CDR3 sequence (DNA): TGCAGCGTATTTCCAGATACGCAGTATTTT.

This clone has more than one count but fewer than ten. V gene TRBV30 combines with J gene TRBJ2-3, with 7 bases identical to TRBD2. The CDR3 extends over 15 amino acids. Germline CDR1 and CDR2: GTSNPN and SVGIG (reference sequence). Germline trimming cut 1 base from V and 2 bases from J; bases unmatched to any gene: 6. This CDR3 reads CAWSGDYISTDTQYF. CDR3 bases: TGTGCCTGGAGTGGGGACTATATTTCCACAGATACGCAGTATTTT.